These 19 T cell receptor beta chains share one sample of origin, sequenced in a study of blood T cells in healthy people across ages. Then a second PCR, running roughly 6 to 11 cycles, was carried out with a sample-barcoded 5' primer and a J-beta primer mix. Using its own MiXCR run on the 5' RACE reads, TCRdb lists one record per CDR3 protein. Among 1.5 million to 2 million distinct CDR3 sequences listed, about 30% were seen once. The sample comprised blood. These receptors were collected from a woman aged 25 to 45 in good health.

This clonotype was detected a few times. The V gene is TRBV20-1, the J gene TRBJ1-2, with no clear D. This CDR3 is built from 11 residues. V was shortened by 6 bases and J by 4 bases, with 9 bases between the two germline ends. Germline V CDR1 and CDR2: DFQATT, SNEGSKA (reference sequence). The CDR3 sequence is CSALLSYGYTF. In nucleotides, the CDR3 is TGCAGTGCCTTGCTGAGCTATGGCTACACCTTC.

The J gene is TRBJ2-1, the V gene TRBV7-2, with a weak D call TRBD2 (7 bases). Trimming removed 0 bases at V and 7 bases at J, with 13 bases between. The CDR3 length is 15 residues. Germline V lookup: CDR1 SGHTA, CDR2 FQGNSA. The CDR3 nucleotides are TGTGCCAGCAGCTTAGCGGGAGGGGGGAGAAATGAGCAGTTCTTC. Translation gives CASSLAGGGRNEQFF.

The chain uses TRBV4-3 and TRBJ1-1, with 12 bases lining up with TRBD1. Unmatched junction bases numbered 11, after V lost 4 bases and J lost 5 bases. This CDR3 spans 17 amino acids. CDR1 and CDR2 from the germline V gene are LGHNA and YSLEER. CDR3 DNA: TGCGCCAGCAGCCTTCGCCGGGACAGGGGGCTGGGGACTGAAGCTTTCTTT. It translates to CASSLRRDRGLGTEAFF.

The rearrangement links TRBV5-1 to TRBJ2-1, with D possibly TRBD1 on 6 matching bases. Trimming cost V 5 bases and J 9 bases, with 21 bases left between them. Germline CDR1 reads SGHRS; CDR2 reads YFSETQ. This CDR3 has 15 amino acids. CDR3 loop: CASRFLVTGPAEQFF. As DNA, the CDR3 is TGCGCCAGCAGGTTCTTGGTAACAGGGCCCGCTGAGCAGTTCTTC. Together with reference TRBV5-1 and TRBJ2-1, the CDR3 gives the full variable domain: KAGVTQTPRYLIKTRGQQVTLSCSPISGHRSVSWYQQTPGQGLQFLFEYFSETQRNKGNFPGRFSGRQFSNSRSEMNVSTLELGDSALYLCASRFLVTGPAEQFFGPGTRLTVL.

The chain couples TRBV7-8 to TRBJ2-1; 14 bases match TRBD2. After removal of 0 bases from V and 7 bases from J, the junction contained 2 bases not matched to a gene. Per germline, CDR1 SGHVS and CDR2 FQNEAQ. The length of the CDR3 is 16 residues. In DNA form, the CDR3 reads TGTGCCAGCAGCTTAGCGGGGACTAGCGGGAGTAATGAGCAGTTCTTC. Translation gives CASSLAGTSGSNEQFF.

The V gene is TRBV13, the J gene TRBJ2-1; 7 bases align to TRBD1. Germline-derived CDR1 and CDR2 are PRHDT and FYEKMQ (reference sequence). J lost 5 bases, V lost 6 bases, and 10 bases had no gene match. This CDR3 comprises 15 residues. The CDR3 reads CASRAGQDINNEQFF. The CDR3 DNA is TGTGCCAGCAGAGCTGGACAGGACATAAACAATGAGCAGTTCTTC.

The chain combines TRBV16 with TRBJ2-1; perhaps TRBD2 as D (5 bases). Germline V lookup: CDR1 KGHSY, CDR2 FQNENV. This CDR3 comprises 14 residues. Trimming took 0 bases from V and 7 from J, leaving 10 bases between them. The CDR3 bases are TGTGCCAGCAGCCAATCGGCTAGCTCTAATGAGCAGTTCTTC. Its translation: CASSQSASSNEQFF.

Many counts were recorded for this clonotype. J is TRBJ2-7 and V is TRBV7-9, with D possibly matching TRBD2 (5 bases). The CDR3 sequence is 13 residues long. Germline CDR1 and CDR2: SEHNR and FQNEAQ (reference sequence). Trimming shortened V by 5 bases and J by 7 bases, and 15 bases separated the two germline ends. CDR3 sequence: CASSPSGLGEQYF. CDR3 DNA sequence: TGTGCCAGCAGCCCTTCCGGACTCGGGGAGCAGTACTTC.

The gene calls are TRBV28 and TRBJ2-3, with 10 bases fitting TRBD2. V was pared by 5 bases and J by 2 bases, with 10 bases of the junction left unmatched. Germline CDR1 MDHEN, CDR2 SYDVKM. The CDR3 is 17 amino acids. CDR3 DNA: TGTGCCAGCAGTCCGACCCGTAGCGGGGGGTTCACAGATACGCAGTATTTT. It codes for CASSPTRSGGFTDTQYF.

The gene calls are TRBV27 and TRBJ2-1; 9 bases agree with TRBD1. Germline CDR1 reads MNHEY; CDR2 reads SMNVEV (reference sequence). Germline trimming cut 6 bases from V and 6 bases from J; bases unmatched to any gene: 12. The CDR3 covers 16 residues. The CDR3 sequence: CASRQQRTGAGNEQFF. The CDR3 bases are TGTGCCAGCAGACAACAACGGACAGGGGCTGGCAATGAGCAGTTCTTC.

The table lists this clonotype with a few counts. The genes are TRBV5-1 and TRBJ2-7; 10 bases line up with TRBD1. Per the germline V gene, CDR1 is SGHRS and CDR2 is YFSETQ. V trimming: 4 bases; J trimming: 6 bases; junction bases outside the gene matches: 10. This CDR3 region has 15 residues. DNA for the CDR3: TGCGCCAGCAGCCTCACCGGGACAGGGGCCGGCGAGCAGTACTTC. Amino acid sequence: CASSLTGTGAGEQYF. Full variable domain (missing parts from reference TRBV5-1 and TRBJ2-7): KAGVTQTPRYLIKTRGQQVTLSCSPISGHRSVSWYQQTPGQGLQFLFEYFSETQRNKGNFPGRFSGRQFSNSRSEMNVSTLELGDSALYLCASSLTGTGAGEQYFGPGTRLTVT.

This clonotype was seen a handful of times. The CDR3 protein is CASSSGGAGTGEQFF. CDR3 sequence (DNA): TGTGCCAGCAGTTCGGGGGGAGCAGGGACGGGTGAGCAGTTCTTC. This sequence joins TRBV6-5 and TRBJ2-1; TRBD2 aligns across 7 bases. The length of the CDR3 is 15 residues. Germline CDR1 is MNHEY and CDR2 is SVGAGI. J lost 9 bases, V lost 4 bases, and 12 bases had no gene match.

The table lists this clonotype with a few counts. The chain employs TRBV7-8 and TRBJ2-5; TRBD2 might be the D (5 bases). The V end lost 5 bases, the J end lost 5 bases, and 18 bases lay between the germline ends. This CDR3 is 15 amino acids long. The V gene's germline CDR1 is SGHVS and CDR2 FQNEAQ. The CDR3, as DNA: TGTGCCAGCAGCCCGCCTAGCACCCCAAGGGAGACCCAGTACTTC. Translated, it gives CASSPPSTPRETQYF.

The chain links TRBV7-9 to TRBJ1-4, with D possibly being TRBD1 (5 bases). CDR1 is SEHNR and CDR2 is FQNEAQ in the germline V gene (reference sequence). V was trimmed by 1 base and J by 8 bases, leaving 14 bases between them. CDR3 length: 15 residues. CDR3 bases: TGTGCCAGCAGCTTAGGAGGCAGGGCCGAAGAAAAACTGTTTTTT. It translates to CASSLGGRAEEKLFF.

This clonotype was counted ten times or more. The chain links TRBV6-1 to TRBJ2-5; 10 nucleotides line up with TRBD1. After removal of 4 bases from V and 5 bases from J, the junction contained 7 bases not matched to a gene. In germline, CDR1 is MNHNS, CDR2 SASEGT. The CDR3 is made up of 15 amino acids. The chain's CDR3 is CASSAQTGGRETQYF. For the CDR3, the DNA is TGTGCCAGCAGTGCACAGACAGGGGGCAGGGAGACCCAGTACTTC.

The rearrangement links TRBV9 to TRBJ2-3; D may be TRBD1 or TRBD2 (5 bases each). The CDR3 covers 15 residues. In germline, CDR1 is SGDLS, CDR2 YYNGEE. Trimming shortened V by 0 bases and J by 4 bases, and 12 bases separated the two germline ends. As DNA, the CDR3 is TGTGCCAGCAGCGTAGAGTGGGGGTTGTCAGATACGCAGTATTTT. Translated, it gives CASSVEWGLSDTQYF.

The chain recombines TRBV12-3 or TRBV12-4 with TRBJ2-3; D gene unclear. The CDR3 covers 13 residues. Trimming left V 5 bases short and J 2 bases short, with 8 bases between. In nucleotides, the CDR3 is TGTGCCAGCAGTCCCTACGACACAGATACGCAGTATTTT. This encodes CASSPYDTDTQYF.

V usage is TRBV20-1 and J usage is TRBJ2-1, with 10 bases identical to TRBD2. Trimming removed 6 bases from V and 4 bases from J; junction bases left unmatched: 21. Germline assignment: CDR1 DFQATT and CDR2 SNEGSKA (reference sequence). This CDR3 contains 19 residues. The CDR3 here is CSALGWTSGQRRTYNEQFF. CDR3 nucleotide sequence: TGCAGTGCCTTAGGTTGGACTAGCGGACAACGCCGGACTTACAATGAGCAGTTCTTC.

The chain combines TRBV7-2 with TRBJ2-7; TRBD2 matches 7 bases. Germline values: CDR1 SGHTA, CDR2 FQGNSA. The V and J ends lost 10 bases and 1 base, in that order; junction bases with no gene match: 10. The CDR3 spans 14 residues. DNA of the CDR3: TGTGCCAACAGACTAGCCACCCTATCCTACGAGCAGTACTTC. Protein: CANRLATLSYEQYF.